Reported below is one TCR beta chain. Its binding antigen is unknown. No base qualities exist here, and no much larger clone lies one base off it. The roughly 39 donors, aged roughly 6 to 95 years, were systemically healthy Caucasian individuals from Russia. Each donor gave ten milliliters of peripheral blood, collected into EDTA-treated Vacutainer tubes. Ficoll-Paque density-gradient centrifugation was used to isolate PBMCs, with at least 7 million obtained per sample. Total RNA was extracted from PBMCs with Trizol reagent, with at least 5 micrograms obtained per sample. For every donor, flow cytometry on a PBMC aliquot measured the percentage of naive CD45RAhigh/CD27high T cells. These data belong to a study of blood T cells in healthy people across ages (dated by TCRdb to between 2014 and 2017). Notes on the research overall: In model experiments, template switching captured about one uniquely barcoded TCR beta cDNA molecule for every two T cells. Age-related changes in TCR beta repertoire diversity were measured in the study by deep sequencing normalized with unique cDNA molecular identifiers. The donors were split into four age groups: young (average around 15 years), middle-aged (39), aged (approximately 60) and long-lived (approximately 80). Donors of different ages were randomly distributed across sequencing lanes to avoid experimental bias. For two donors (one aged 18 to 30 and one aged 80 or older), the study analyzed two additional independent replicas of 1 million unique cDNA reads from the same blood draw.

Receptor libraries were prepared by 5' RACE. Sequencing took place on an Illumina HiSeq 2500. The second PCR ran for about 6 to 12 cycles and used a J-beta primer mix along with a sample-barcoded 5' primer. Each TCR beta cDNA molecule received a unique molecular identifier from a template-switch 5' adaptor carrying 12 random nucleotides. Each sample yielded at least 2.5 million CDR3-containing paired-end reads. All of the RNA was converted into first-strand cDNA using the Mint cDNA synthesis kit, with a TRBC-specific oligonucleotide serving as the primer. After uracil-DNA glycosylase treatment, a first 18-cycle PCR used universal primers M1SS and BC2_uni_R on all cDNA. The study's processing was this. Normalization of each sample was performed by random selection of 1 million high-quality reads, each carrying a distinct molecular identifier. Reads with shared molecular identifiers were discarded instead of being binned into consensus sequences. MiTCR, with a Q25 quality threshold and the strictest error-elimination algorithm, was used for CDR3 identification, clonotype clustering and error correction. A nonparametric unseen species model using Euler transformation provided a lower-bound estimate of total TCR beta diversity. Starting from the raw public reads, TCRdb applied fastp trimming at Q25, assembled clones with MiXCR and retained in-frame beta chains. For every CDR3 protein sequence, its rows merge into one entry that carries the most common genes and DNA. The V and J calls come from TCRdb's annotation, not from the publication. The sample table records about 720,000 distinct CDR3 sequences; 22% of these occur just once. 20% to 25% of the sample goes to the ten largest clones.

The research as a whole found: Estimates of total diversity based on one million sequenced T cells were regarded as lower bounds and as underestimates. The percentage of naive T cells measured by flow cytometry correlated strongly with observed TCR beta diversity. Observed TCR beta diversity per million T cells fell roughly linearly with age, and a significant reduction was already apparent by age roughly 40. Because the CMV infection status of the donors was unknown, age-related changes in expanded clonotypes may potentially have been confounded. Compared with the aged group, the long-lived group had more naive CD4+ T cells, fewer expanded clones and increased TCR diversity, a pattern suggesting age selection. Conclusive comparison of naive and antigen-experienced compartments was prevented by the profiling of bulk unsorted PBMCs.

Sequencing input: blood. This TCR came from a man aged 65 to 85 in good health.

The bases read TGTGCCAGCAGTTTTTTGGATTTTGAGCAGTTCTTC. This sequence encodes CASSFLDFEQFF. Recombination joined TRBV12-3 or TRBV12-4 with TRBJ2-1, with the D gene uncertain. V gives up 3 bases and J gives up 9 bases, and the segment between their germline ends measures 9 bases. The CDR3 measures 12 amino acids from cysteine to phenylalanine. The kept DNA is CDR3 alone, 36 bases in frame from the first base.